These 4 T cell receptor beta chains share one sample of origin, sequenced in a study of radiotherapy plus CTLA-4 blockade in lung cancer. TCRdb keeps only in-frame clones here, not all; method: immunoSEQ multiplex PCR. The sample has about 73,000 clones; about nine tenths are singletons. Sequenced here: peripheral blood, sampled from a patient treated with radiotherapy plus ipilimumab. Every receptor here comes from a human donor with non-small cell lung cancer that progressed on radiotherapy plus ipilimumab.

This clone was found once. The gene calls are TRBV7-9 and TRBJ2-2, with a tentative D call TRBD1 (6 bases). The CDR3 runs to 15 residues. Germline-derived CDR1 and CDR2 are SEHNR and FQNEAQ (reference sequence). Between the trimmed V and J ends, which lost 5 bases and 2 bases, there was a span of 12 bases. The CDR3 region has the DNA TGTGCCAGCAGCGTATCCGGGACAAACACCGGGGAGCTGTTTTTT. It is translated as CASSVSGTNTGELFF.

The chain carries TRBV6-1 and TRBJ2-7, with D tentatively TRBD1 (6 bases). The CDR3 is 13 amino acids. V lost 10 bases and J lost 2, with 15 bases in between. CDR1 and CDR2 (germline): MNHNS, SASEGT. Written as DNA, the CDR3 is TGTGCCACTCAGGACAGCGATACCTACGAGCAGTACTTC. This gives the protein CATQDSDTYEQYF.

The chain links TRBV28 to TRBJ2-7; maybe TRBD2 (5 bases). The germline V gene encodes CDR1 MDHEN and CDR2 SYDVKM. This CDR3 region has 12 residues. Deletions cut 7 bases from V and 2 bases from J, with 9 bases between. The chain's CDR3 is CASKSGPYEQYF. In DNA form, the CDR3 reads TGTGCCAGCAAGAGCGGACCCTACGAGCAGTACTTC.

V usage is TRBV4-1 and J usage is TRBJ2-1; 8 positions match TRBD2. V lost 2 bases, J lost 5 bases, and 5 bases stayed unmatched. This CDR3 has 15 amino acids. Germline V gene sequence: CDR1 MGHRA, CDR2 YSYEKL. The CDR3 nucleotides read TGCGCCAGCAGCCAATCTAGCGGGTTCCACAATGAGCAGTTCTTC. Translating it yields CASSQSSGFHNEQFF.